This TCR beta chain is drawn from a study of blood T cell repertoires in COVID-19. Background on the study: Sources were T cells, B-cell-depleted T cells, or PBMCs; the material itself was cDNA or gDNA.

Per the germline V gene, CDR1 is LNHNV and CDR2 is YYDKDF (reference sequence). V lost 0 bases and J 3 bases, leaving 12 bases between the germline ends. The length of the CDR3 is 16 residues. Seattle cases were enrolled at active infection and followed longitudinally. Assay: immunoSEQ multiplex PCR; the TCRdb copy retains only in-frame clones and omits some. The sample includes around 250,000 clones, around 90% of them seen just once. The sample comprised peripheral blood. The source is a woman aged 60-75 years with COVID-19, enrolled during active disease. This chain uses TRBV15 with TRBJ1-3, with D possibly matching TRBD1 (6 bases). CDR3 sequence: CATSRDSVQGGNTIYF. CDR3 DNA: TGTGCCACCAGCAGAGACAGCGTACAGGGTGGAAACACCATATATTTT.